Sequencing of this T cell receptor beta chain was carried out in a study of shared T cell receptors in the human thymus. This CDR3 spans 17 amino acids. Trimming removed 2 bases from V and 5 bases from J, with 18 bases in between. CDR1 is SGHTA and CDR2 is FQGNSA in the germline V gene. Assay: immunoSEQ multiplex PCR; the TCRdb copy retains only in-frame clones and omits some. This table has tens of thousands of clones, roughly 96% appearing once. The sample was thymocytes. The clonotype originates from a human donor. This rearrangement joins TRBV7-2 to TRBJ2-2; the D gene is possibly TRBD1 (5 bases). CDR3 protein: CASSLRQLWLGTGELFF. Written as DNA, the CDR3 is TGTGCCAGCAGCTTAAGACAGCTGTGGCTGGGGACCGGGGAGCTGTTTTTT. Variable domain in full (rest from reference TRBV7-2 and TRBJ2-2): GAGVSQSPSNKVTEKGKDVELRCDPISGHTALYWYRQSLGQGLEFLIYFQGNSAPDKSGLPSDRFSAERTGGSVSTLTIQRTQQEDSAVYLCASSLRQLWLGTGELFFGEGSRLTVL.